One and the same sample provided the 2 T cell receptor beta chains below, sequenced in a study of blood T cell repertoires in COVID-19. Sequencing was performed with immunoSEQ multiplex PCR; in TCRdb, only in-frame clones are kept and a portion is missing. This table holds about 230,000 clones, 70% to 90% found once. Sequenced sample: peripheral blood. The receptors derive from a man between 40 and 49 years old with acute or convalescent COVID-19.

The chain recombines TRBV12-3 or TRBV12-4 with TRBJ2-1; the match to TRBD2 covers 10 bases. The CDR3 runs to 13 residues. With V trimmed by 6 bases and J by 5 bases, 1 base remained unmatched. Here the CDR3 reads CASRSGGDNEQFF. The CDR3 nucleotides read TGTGCCAGCAGAAGCGGGGGGGACAATGAGCAGTTCTTC.

The chain has TRBV2 and TRBJ2-1, with 10 bases fitting TRBD2. J lost 7 bases, V lost 5 bases, and 8 bases had no gene match. Germline CDR1 and CDR2: SNHLY and FYNNEI. The CDR3 totals 15 residues. CDR3 sequence reads: CASSSTSGAGNEQFF. The CDR3 nucleotides read TGTGCCAGCAGTAGCACTAGCGGGGCTGGGAATGAGCAGTTCTTC.